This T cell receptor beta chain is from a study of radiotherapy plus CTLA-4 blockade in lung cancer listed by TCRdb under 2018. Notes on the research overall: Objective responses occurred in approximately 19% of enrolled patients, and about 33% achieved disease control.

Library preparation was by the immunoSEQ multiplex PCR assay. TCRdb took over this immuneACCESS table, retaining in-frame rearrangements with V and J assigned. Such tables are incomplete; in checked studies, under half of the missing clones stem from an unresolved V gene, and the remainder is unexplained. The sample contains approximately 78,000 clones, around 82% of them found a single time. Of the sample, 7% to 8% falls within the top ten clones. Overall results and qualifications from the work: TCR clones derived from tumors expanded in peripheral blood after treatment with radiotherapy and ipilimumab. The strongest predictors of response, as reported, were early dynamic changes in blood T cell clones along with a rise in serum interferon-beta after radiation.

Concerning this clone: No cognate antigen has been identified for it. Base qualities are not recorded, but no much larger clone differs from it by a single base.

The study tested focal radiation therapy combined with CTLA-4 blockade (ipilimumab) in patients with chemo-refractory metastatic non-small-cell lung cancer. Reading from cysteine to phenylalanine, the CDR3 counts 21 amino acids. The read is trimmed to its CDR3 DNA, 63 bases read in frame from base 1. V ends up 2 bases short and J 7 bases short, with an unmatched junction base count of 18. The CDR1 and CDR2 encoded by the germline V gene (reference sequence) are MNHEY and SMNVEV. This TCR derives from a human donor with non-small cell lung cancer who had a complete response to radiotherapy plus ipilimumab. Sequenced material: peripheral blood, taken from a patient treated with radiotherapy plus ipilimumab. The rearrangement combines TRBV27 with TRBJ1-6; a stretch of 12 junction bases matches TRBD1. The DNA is TGTGCCAGCAGTTTAAGATTCGGGGGACAGGGGGCCGGCTTAGGAAATTCACCCCTCCACTTT. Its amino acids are CASSLRFGGQGAGLGNSPLHF.